Listed below are T cell receptor beta chains from one sample, sequenced in a study of T cell changes during pregnancy in multiple sclerosis. Using immunoSEQ multiplex PCR, the repertoire was profiled, and TCRdb retains in-frame clones only, with some absent. The sample includes 70,000 to 95,000 clones, 90% to 95% seen only once; the top ten take 2.5% to 3%. The starting material was peripheral blood, obtained after pregnancy. Receptors originate from a female donor in good health, enrolled as a control in a pregnancy study. CDR3s include the opening cysteine and the closing phenylalanine or tryptophan. A D gene is named only where the DNA matches it firmly. Size is stated for part of the rows, as once, few or many counts, or as a class when the clone is expanded.

v_call	clone_size	d_call	j_call	cdr3_nt	cdr3_aa
TRBV5-1	-	-	TRBJ2-1	TGCGCCAGCAGCTTGATCGTGGGGGCGGGCTACAATGAGCAGTTCTTC	CASSLIVGAGYNEQFF
TRBV7-9	-	TRBD1	TRBJ1-3	TGTGCCAGCAGCAACGACAGGGGTGGAAACACCATATATTTT	CASSNDRGGNTIYF
TRBV28	-	-	TRBJ1-2	TGTGCCAGCAGCCTTTTGGGCCCCGGTAGTGGCTACACCTTC	CASSLLGPGSGYTF
TRBV9	-	-	TRBJ2-3	TGTGCCAGCAGCGTCCTTAACACAGATACGCAGTATTTT	CASSVLNTDTQYF
TRBV7-2	-	-	TRBJ2-1	TGTGCCAGCAGCTTAAGCTTTTACAATGAGCAGTTCTTC	CASSLSFYNEQFF
TRBV19	few	-	TRBJ2-7	TGTGCCAGTAGCCGGGACACTCTCTCCTACGAGCAGTACTTC	CASSRDTLSYEQYF
TRBV9	once	TRBD2	TRBJ2-2	TGTGCCAGCAGCGTAGCGGGGGGGCACACCGGGGAGCTGTTTTTT	CASSVAGGHTGELFF
TRBV18	-	-	TRBJ2-1	TGTGCCAGCTCACCACTCACCACCCCACGGAATGAGCAGTTCTTC	CASSPLTTPRNEQFF
TRBV28	once	-	TRBJ1-1	TGTGCCAGCAGGACAGGAGTGAACACTGAAGCTTTCTTT	CASRTGVNTEAFF
TRBV6-5	once	TRBD1	TRBJ1-1	TGTGCCAGCAAAAAGACACAGGGGGCCCTGGGGGCTTTCTTT	CASKKTQGALGAFF
TRBV5-1	-	TRBD2	TRBJ2-1	TGCGCCAGCAGCTTGGGGGTAGCGGGGAACAATGAGCAGTTCTTC	CASSLGVAGNNEQFF
TRBV6-1	once	TRBD1	TRBJ1-2	TGTGCCAGCCGGGACAGGGTTGGTGGCTACACCTTC	CASRDRVGGYTF
TRBV6-1	-	TRBD1	TRBJ1-5	TGTGCCAGCAGTGAACTGGACAGGTTTAGCAATCAGCCCCAGCATTTT	CASSELDRFSNQPQHF
TRBV4-1	-	TRBD1	TRBJ1-1	TGCGCCAGCAGCCAGGAGGCAGGGGGAAGCACTGAAGCTTTCTTT	CASSQEAGGSTEAFF
TRBV5-5	-	TRBD1	TRBJ2-5	TGTGCCAGCAGCTCCACGACAGGGTGGGGGGAGACCCAGTACTTC	CASSSTTGWGETQYF
TRBV6-4	-	TRBD2	TRBJ2-3	TGTGCCAGCAGTGCGGGGGGGCACACAGATACGCAGTATTTT	CASSAGGHTDTQYF
TRBV12-5	-	-	TRBJ1-6	TGTGCTAGTGTGCGGGACTGGAGTACGTTCGGCTATAATTCACCCCTCCACTTT	CASVRDWSTFGYNSPLHF
TRBV7-8	once	-	TRBJ2-3	TGTGCCAGCAGCTGGCAGACAGGCACAGATACGCAGTATTTT	CASSWQTGTDTQYF
TRBV11-2	-	-	TRBJ2-5	TGTGCCAGCAGCTTTTTACTTAGGGGCCAAGAGACCCAGTACTTC	CASSFLLRGQETQYF
TRBV7-2	-	TRBD1	TRBJ2-7	TGTGCCAGCAGCTTTGGGACAGGGATCTACGAGCAGTACTTC	CASSFGTGIYEQYF
TRBV9	-	TRBD2	TRBJ2-1	TGTGCCAGCAGCGTAGGGGTGGGGCTAGCGGGGATTTACAATGAGCAGTTCTTC	CASSVGVGLAGIYNEQFF
TRBV2	once	TRBD1	TRBJ1-4	TGTGCCAGCGGCGGACAGGGCACTAATGAAAAACTGTTTTTT	CASGGQGTNEKLFF
TRBV27	-	-	TRBJ2-6	TGTGCCAGCAGTTCCTTACAGGTAAACTCTGGGGCCAACGTCCTGACTTTC	CASSSLQVNSGANVLTF
TRBV15	once	TRBD1	TRBJ1-1	TGTGCCACCAGCAGCTACAGGGGTGAGGACACTGAAGCTTTCTTT	CATSSYRGEDTEAFF
TRBV4-2	-	-	TRBJ2-7	TGTGCCAGCAGACCGAGTGGCGGGAACTACGAGCAGTACTTC	CASRPSGGNYEQYF
TRBV28	-	-	TRBJ2-1	TGTGCCAGCATCGTCGCGGGAAAATACAATGAGCAGTTCTTC	CASIVAGKYNEQFF
TRBV18	-	-	TRBJ2-7	TGTGCCAGCTCGCCCGGGATCTCCTACGAGCAGTACTTC	CASSPGISYEQYF
TRBV5-1	few	-	TRBJ1-2	TGCGCCAGCAGCTTGGAATATCCCCCGACAGATGGCTACACCTTC	CASSLEYPPTDGYTF